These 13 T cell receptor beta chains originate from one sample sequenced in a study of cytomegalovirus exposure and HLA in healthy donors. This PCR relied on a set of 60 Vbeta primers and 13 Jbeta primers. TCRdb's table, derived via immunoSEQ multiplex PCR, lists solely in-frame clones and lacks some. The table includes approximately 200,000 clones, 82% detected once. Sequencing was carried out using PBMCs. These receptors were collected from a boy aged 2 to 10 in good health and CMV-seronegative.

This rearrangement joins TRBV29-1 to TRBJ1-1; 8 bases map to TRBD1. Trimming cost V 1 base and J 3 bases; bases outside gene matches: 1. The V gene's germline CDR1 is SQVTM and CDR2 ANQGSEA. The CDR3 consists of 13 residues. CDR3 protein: CSVEGTGHTEAFF. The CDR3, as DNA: TGCAGCGTTGAAGGGACAGGGCACACTGAAGCTTTCTTT.

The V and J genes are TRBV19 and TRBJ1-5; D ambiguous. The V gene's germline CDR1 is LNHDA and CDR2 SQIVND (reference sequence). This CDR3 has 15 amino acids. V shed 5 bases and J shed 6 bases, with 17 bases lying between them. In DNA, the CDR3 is TGTGCCAGTAGTCTCGATCTAGAGGCGGGTCAGCCCCAGCATTTT. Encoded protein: CASSLDLEAGQPQHF.

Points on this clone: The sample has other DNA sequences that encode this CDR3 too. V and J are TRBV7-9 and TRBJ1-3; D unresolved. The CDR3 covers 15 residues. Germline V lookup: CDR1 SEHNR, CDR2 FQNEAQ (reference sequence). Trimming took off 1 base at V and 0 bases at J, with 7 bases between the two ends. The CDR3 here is CASSLGTVSGNTIYF. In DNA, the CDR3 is TGTGCCAGCAGCTTAGGAACAGTCTCTGGAAACACCATATATTTT.

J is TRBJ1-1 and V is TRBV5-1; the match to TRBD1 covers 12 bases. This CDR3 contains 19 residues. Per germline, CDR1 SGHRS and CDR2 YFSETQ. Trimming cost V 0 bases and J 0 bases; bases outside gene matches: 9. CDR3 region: CASSLGPPGQGALNTEAFF. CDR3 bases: TGCGCCAGCAGCTTGGGACCCCCGGGACAGGGGGCTTTGAACACTGAAGCTTTCTTT.

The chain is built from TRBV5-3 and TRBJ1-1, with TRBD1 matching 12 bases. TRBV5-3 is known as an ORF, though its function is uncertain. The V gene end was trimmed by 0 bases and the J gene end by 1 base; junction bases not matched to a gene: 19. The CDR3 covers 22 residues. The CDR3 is CARSLEFRDRGRFRTPNTEAFF. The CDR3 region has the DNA TGTGCCAGAAGCTTGGAGTTCCGGGACAGGGGGCGGTTTAGGACCCCGAACACTGAAGCTTTCTTT.

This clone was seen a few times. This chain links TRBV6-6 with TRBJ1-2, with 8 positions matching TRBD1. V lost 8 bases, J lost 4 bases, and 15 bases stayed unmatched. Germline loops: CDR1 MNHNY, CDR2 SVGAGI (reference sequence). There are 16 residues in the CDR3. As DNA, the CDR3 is TGTGCCAGCGGGACTCAAACAGGGGGGACCTTCTATGGCTACACCTTC. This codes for CASGTQTGGTFYGYTF.

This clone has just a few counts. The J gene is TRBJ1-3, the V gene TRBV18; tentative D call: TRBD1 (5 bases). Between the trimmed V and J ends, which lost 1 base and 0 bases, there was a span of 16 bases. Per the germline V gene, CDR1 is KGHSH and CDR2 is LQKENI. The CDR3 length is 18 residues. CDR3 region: CASSPRSNTGHSGNTIYF. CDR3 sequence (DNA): TGTGCCAGCTCACCACGTTCGAATACAGGACACTCTGGAAACACCATATATTTT.

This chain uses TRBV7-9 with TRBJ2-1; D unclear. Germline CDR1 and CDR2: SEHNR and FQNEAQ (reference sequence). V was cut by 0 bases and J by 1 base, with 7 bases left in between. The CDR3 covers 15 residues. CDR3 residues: CASSLAAGSYNEQFF. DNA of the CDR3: TGTGCCAGCAGCTTAGCTGCCGGTTCCTACAATGAGCAGTTCTTC.

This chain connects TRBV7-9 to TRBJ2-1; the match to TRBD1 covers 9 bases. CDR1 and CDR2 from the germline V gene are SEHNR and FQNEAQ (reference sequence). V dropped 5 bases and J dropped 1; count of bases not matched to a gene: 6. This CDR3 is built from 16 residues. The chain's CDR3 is CASSRNRGLSYNEQFF. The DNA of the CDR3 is TGTGCCAGCAGCAGAAACAGGGGGCTTTCCTACAATGAGCAGTTCTTC.

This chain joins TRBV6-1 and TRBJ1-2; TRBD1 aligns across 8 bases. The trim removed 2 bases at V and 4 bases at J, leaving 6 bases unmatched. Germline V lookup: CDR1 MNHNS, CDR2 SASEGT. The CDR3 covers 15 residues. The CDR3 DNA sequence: TGTGCCAGCAGTGAAACTAGACAGGGGTTCTATGGCTACACCTTC. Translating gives CASSETRQGFYGYTF.

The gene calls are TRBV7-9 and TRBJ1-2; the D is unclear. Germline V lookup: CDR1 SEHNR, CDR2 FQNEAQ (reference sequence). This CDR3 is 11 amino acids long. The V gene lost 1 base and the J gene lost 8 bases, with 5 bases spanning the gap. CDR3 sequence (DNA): TGTGCCAGCAGCTTAGGTCAAGGCTACACCTTC. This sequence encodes CASSLGQGYTF.

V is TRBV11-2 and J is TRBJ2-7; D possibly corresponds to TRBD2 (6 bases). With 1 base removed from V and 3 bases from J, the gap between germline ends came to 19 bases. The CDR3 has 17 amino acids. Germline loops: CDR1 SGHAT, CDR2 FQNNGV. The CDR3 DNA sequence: TGTGCCAGCAGCTTAGCTACTGTGGGGCTAGCGTACTACGAGCAGTACTTC. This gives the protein CASSLATVGLAYYEQYF.

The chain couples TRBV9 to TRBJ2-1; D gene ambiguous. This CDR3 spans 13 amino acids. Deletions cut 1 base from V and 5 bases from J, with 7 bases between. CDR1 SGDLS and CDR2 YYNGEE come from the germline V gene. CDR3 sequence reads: CASSVSRNNEQFF. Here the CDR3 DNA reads TGTGCCAGCAGCGTATCGAGGAACAATGAGCAGTTCTTC.